This record looks at one TCR beta chain sequence and its context. These data come from a study of blood T cell repertoires in COVID-19. Study information: PBMCs, B-cell-depleted T cells, or T cells were the source of the cDNA or gDNA that made up the material.

Looked up from germline, CDR1 is LNHDA and CDR2 is SQIVND (reference sequence). The CDR3 extends over 13 amino acids. The ends lost 6 bases at V and 4 bases at J; junction bases unmatched: 4. The assay was immunoSEQ multiplex PCR, and TCRdb's table has in-frame clones only and misses some. The data show around 73,000 clones, with 70% to 85% seen just once and around 4.1% held by the top ten. The sample was peripheral blood. This receptor was obtained from a woman aged 55 to 70 with acute or convalescent COVID-19. The chain has TRBV19 and TRBJ1-2; 8 bases map to TRBD1. Here the CDR3 DNA reads TGTGCCAGTAGCCGGACAGGGTCCTATGGCTACACCTTC. Translating it yields CASSRTGSYGYTF.